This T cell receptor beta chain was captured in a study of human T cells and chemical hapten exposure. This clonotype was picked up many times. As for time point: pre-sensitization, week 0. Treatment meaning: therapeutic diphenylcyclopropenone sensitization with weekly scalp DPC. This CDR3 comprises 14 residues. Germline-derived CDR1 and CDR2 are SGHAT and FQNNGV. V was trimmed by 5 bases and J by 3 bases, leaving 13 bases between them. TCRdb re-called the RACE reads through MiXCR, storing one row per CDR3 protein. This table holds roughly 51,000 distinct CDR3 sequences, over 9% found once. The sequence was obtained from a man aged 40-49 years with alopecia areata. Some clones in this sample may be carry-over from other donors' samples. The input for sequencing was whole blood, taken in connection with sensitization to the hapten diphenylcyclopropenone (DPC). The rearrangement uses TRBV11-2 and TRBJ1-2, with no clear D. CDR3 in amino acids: CASSELKFHYGYTF. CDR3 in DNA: TGTGCCAGCAGCGAACTCAAGTTCCACTATGGCTACACCTTC.